The 19 T cell receptor beta chains in this list originate from one sample, sequenced in a study of control samples from healthy donors and cancer patients. Repertoires were generated with immunoSEQ multiplex PCR, while TCRdb's copy carries only in-frame clones and drops some. Found here are under 450,000 clones, about 93% of them singletons; the top ten hold 5.5% to 7.5%. Sequenced input: PBMCs. These receptors came from a middle-aged man with head and neck cancer.

V gene TRBV12-5 combines with J gene TRBJ2-2; D unresolved. In germline, CDR1 is LGHNT, CDR2 FRNRAP. Trimming removed 4 bases from V and 7 bases from J, with 10 bases in between. This CDR3 comprises 13 residues. CDR3 sequence: CASGSPAGGELFF. CDR3 bases: TGTGCTAGTGGTTCCCCCGCCGGCGGGGAGCTGTTTTTT.

The chain employs TRBV5-1 and TRBJ2-3; the D gene is possibly TRBD2 (6 bases). Deletions cut 3 bases from V and 2 bases from J, with 22 bases between. Germline CDR1 is SGHRS and CDR2 is YFSETQ. The CDR3 totals 18 residues. In DNA, the CDR3 is TGCGCCAGCAGCTCTCTTCCGGGGGAGTCCGCTAACACAGATACGCAGTATTTT. Translated, it gives CASSSLPGESANTDTQYF.

This chain joins TRBV4-3 and TRBJ2-1; D might be TRBD1 (6 bases). Germline V gene sequence: CDR1 LGHNA, CDR2 YSLEER. This CDR3 contains 16 residues. The V and J ends lost 0 bases and 5 bases respectively, with 14 bases between them. The DNA for the CDR3 is TGCGCCAGCAGCCAAGATTATATAGGACAGAACAATGAGCAGTTCTTC. Protein product: CASSQDYIGQNNEQFF.

V gene TRBV6-2 or TRBV6-3 combines with J gene TRBJ1-5; tentatively, D is TRBD1 (5 bases). The CDR3 is 13 amino acids. Germline-derived CDR1 and CDR2 are MNHEY and SVGEGT. V lost 4 bases and J lost 5, with 9 bases in between. CDR3 region: CASSWKGHQPQHF. The DNA of the CDR3 is TGTGCCAGCAGTTGGAAGGGGCATCAGCCCCAGCATTTT.

The chain couples TRBV19 to TRBJ1-4, with D tentatively TRBD1 (5 bases). The germline V gene encodes CDR1 LNHDA and CDR2 SQIVND (reference sequence). The CDR3 spans 15 residues. Between the trimmed V and J ends, which lost 6 bases and 8 bases, there was a span of 19 bases. DNA of the CDR3: TGTGCCAGTAGGCTCCGGGACGGTCGGTGGGAAAAACTGTTTTTT. Translation gives CASRLRDGRWEKLFF.

This clone showed up just once. The chain employs TRBV30 and TRBJ1-4, with a weak D call TRBD1 (6 bases). Looked up from germline, CDR1 is GTSNPN and CDR2 is SVGIG (reference sequence). This CDR3 has 15 residues. Between the trimmed V and J ends, which lost 0 bases and 5 bases, there was a span of 13 bases. CDR3 nucleotides: TGTGCCTGGAGTGTAATCGGGGGCCGAAATGAAAAACTGTTTTTT. This translates into CAWSVIGGRNEKLFF.

V gene TRBV6-2 or TRBV6-3 combines with J gene TRBJ2-2; 7 bases agree with TRBD1. The V gene end was trimmed by 2 bases and the J gene end by 1 base; junction bases not matched to a gene: 4. The CDR3 covers 16 residues. Germline CDR1 is MNHEY and CDR2 is SVGEGT. The CDR3 loop reads CASSYLGTENTGELFF. Written as DNA, the CDR3 is TGTGCCAGCAGTTACCTCGGGACAGAGAACACCGGGGAGCTGTTTTTT.

The chain has TRBV6-5 and TRBJ1-2, with D unresolved. The CDR3 covers 15 residues. Germline CDR1 and CDR2: MNHEY and SVGAGI. Deletions cut 8 bases from V and 0 bases from J, with 16 bases between. CDR3 sequence: CASQRGAGTNYGYTF. CDR3 DNA: TGTGCCAGCCAGCGAGGAGCTGGTACTAACTATGGCTACACCTTC.

This chain uses TRBV4-3 with TRBJ2-7; TRBD1 might be the D (5 bases). Germline V CDR1 and CDR2: LGHNA, YSLEER. Trimming pared 0 bases from V and 2 bases from J, leaving 14 bases between. This CDR3 is built from 16 residues. This CDR3 is CASSQDRAGRTYEQYF. The DNA of the CDR3 is TGCGCCAGCAGCCAAGATCGGGCAGGGCGGACCTACGAGCAGTACTTC.

The rearrangement uses TRBV28 and TRBJ1-4; tentative D call: TRBD1 (6 bases). V was clipped by 4 bases and J by 11 bases, with 17 bases between them. The CDR3 is made up of 14 amino acids. CDR1 is MDHEN, CDR2 SYDVKM, per germline. The CDR3 protein is CASSYGGAGRKLFF. The CDR3 region has the DNA TGTGCCAGCAGTTATGGGGGCGCCGGGCGGAAACTGTTTTTT.

The CDR3, as DNA: TGTGCCAGCAGCTTAGCGTCGGCTTACGAGCAGTACTTC. This gives the protein CASSLASAYEQYF. The chain uses TRBV11-2 and TRBJ2-7; no clear D. The CDR3 consists of 13 residues. Germline V lookup: CDR1 SGHAT, CDR2 FQNNGV. The V and J ends lost 1 base and 4 bases respectively, with 8 bases between them.

This chain joins TRBV5-1 and TRBJ1-3, with D possibly being TRBD1 (5 bases). The germline V and J ends were trimmed by 0 bases and 3 bases, with 7 bases remaining between them. CDR1 and CDR2 (germline): SGHRS, YFSETQ. The CDR3 is 14 amino acids. The CDR3 loop is CASSLAGLGNTIYF. The CDR3 DNA follows: TGCGCCAGCAGCTTGGCAGGGCTTGGAAACACCATATATTTT. The entire variable domain, with the rest obtained from reference TRBV5-1 and TRBJ1-3, is as follows: KAGVTQTPRYLIKTRGQQVTLSCSPISGHRSVSWYQQTPGQGLQFLFEYFSETQRNKGNFPGRFSGRQFSNSRSEMNVSTLELGDSALYLCASSLAGLGNTIYFGEGSWLTVV.

This chain connects TRBV5-4 to TRBJ1-2; maybe TRBD1 (5 bases). Germline CDR1 and CDR2: SGHNT and YYREEE (reference sequence). V was clipped by 2 bases and J by 2 bases, with 7 bases between them. This CDR3 has 13 residues. Written as DNA, the CDR3 is TGTGCCAGCAGCTTTGGGGGGAACTATGGCTACACCTTC. Amino acids: CASSFGGNYGYTF.

The chain couples TRBV7-3 to TRBJ2-3, with a possible D match to TRBD1 (5 bases). Trimming cost V 5 bases and J 0 bases, with 12 bases left between them. The CDR3 sequence is 15 residues long. Germline lookup yields CDR1 SGHTA and CDR2 FQGTGA. CDR3 coding DNA: TGTGCCAGCAGCCTAAGACAGAGTAGCACAGATACGCAGTATTTT. Encoded protein: CASSLRQSSTDTQYF.

The chain joins TRBV28 to TRBJ1-6, with 10 bases fitting TRBD1. V dropped 6 bases and J dropped 8; count of bases not matched to a gene: 4. There are 14 residues in the CDR3. Germline CDR1 is MDHEN and CDR2 is SYDVKM. In DNA form, the CDR3 reads TGTGCCAGCAGCCTGGGACAGGGGTATTCACCCCTCCACTTT. Protein: CASSLGQGYSPLHF.

The chain combines TRBV27 with TRBJ2-3; TRBD2 matches at 12 bases. J was trimmed by 4 bases and V by 4 bases; bases with no gene match: 6. This CDR3 is built from 16 residues. The germline V gene encodes CDR1 MNHEY and CDR2 SMNVEV (reference sequence). This chain's CDR3 is CASSSLLAGGADTQYF. CDR3 DNA sequence: TGTGCCAGCAGTTCACTACTAGCGGGAGGCGCAGATACGCAGTATTTT.

The rearrangement links TRBV10-3 to TRBJ2-5, with 9 positions matching TRBD1. The CDR3 length is 15 residues. The germline V gene encodes CDR1 ENHRY and CDR2 SYGVKD. The trim removed 6 bases at V and 3 bases at J, leaving 8 bases unmatched. CDR3 region: CAISLFRDREETQYF. The DNA of the CDR3 is TGTGCCATCAGCCTTTTCCGGGACAGGGAAGAGACCCAGTACTTC.

This clone was seen a handful of times. V gene TRBV5-1 combines with J gene TRBJ2-7, with TRBD2 matching over 9 bases. This CDR3 is built from 18 residues. Germline assignment: CDR1 SGHRS and CDR2 YFSETQ. V shed 1 base, J shed 0 bases, and the junction held 11 bases outside the gene matches. CDR3 protein: CASSLSSSGALLSYEQYF. CDR3 nucleotide sequence: TGCGCCAGCAGCTTGTCTTCTAGCGGGGCCCTCCTCTCCTACGAGCAGTACTTC.

The chain has TRBV5-1 and TRBJ2-7; TRBD1 matches 9 bases. In germline, CDR1 is SGHRS, CDR2 YFSETQ. The V and J ends lost 1 base and 4 bases, in that order; junction bases with no gene match: 9. This CDR3 has 16 residues. DNA for the CDR3: TGCGCCAGCAGCTTGCTCACAGGGGGCCCCTCTTACGAGCAGTACTTC. Amino acids: CASSLLTGGPSYEQYF.